Presented here are 26 T cell receptor beta chains from one specimen sequenced in a study of blood T cell repertoires in COVID-19. The repertoire was sequenced with immunoSEQ multiplex PCR; TCRdb's copy has only in-frame clones and lacks some. The profile shows more than 200,000 clones, 86% of them singletons. Material for sequencing was peripheral blood. These receptors all stem from a man at least 80 years old with acute or convalescent COVID-19.

The CDR3 nucleotides read TGTGCCAGCAGTGAAGCGCTCACAGGGACCAATTCACCCCTCCACTTT. Its protein product is CASSEALTGTNSPLHF. The chain joins TRBV2 to TRBJ1-6, with a tentative D call TRBD1 (6 bases). Trimming removed 0 bases from V and 7 bases from J, with 13 bases in between. This CDR3 comprises 16 residues. The germline CDR1 and CDR2 sequences are SNHLY and FYNNEI. Full variable domain (missing parts from reference TRBV2 and TRBJ1-6): EPEVTQTPSHQVTQMGQEVILRCVPISNHLYFYWYRQILGQKVEFLVSFYNNEISEKSEIFDDQFSVERPDGSNFTLKIRSTKLEDSAMYFCASSEALTGTNSPLHFGNGTRLTVT.

The V and J genes are TRBV30 and TRBJ1-2, with a tentative D call TRBD1 (5 bases). Germline CDR1 is GTSNPN and CDR2 is SVGIG (reference sequence). Trimming removed 2 bases at V and 8 bases at J, with 12 bases between. This CDR3 region has 12 residues. CDR3 protein: CAWSRQSNGYTF. In DNA form, the CDR3 reads TGTGCCTGGAGTCGACAGTCTAACGGCTACACCTTC.

The chain is built from TRBV7-6 and TRBJ2-5; the D gene is possibly TRBD2 (6 bases). This CDR3 comprises 17 residues. Deletions cut 5 bases from V and 4 bases from J, with 23 bases between. Germline V CDR1 and CDR2: SGHVS, FNYEAQ. CDR3: CASSLRDSPLPGETQYF. The CDR3 DNA follows: TGTGCCAGCAGCCTTCGGGACTCCCCCCTACCCGGAGAGACCCAGTACTTC.

V and J are TRBV30 and TRBJ2-2; TRBD2 is a possible D gene (7 bases). The CDR3 runs 15 residues. V gave up 2 bases and J gave up 6 bases, with 16 bases separating them. Germline V gene data show CDR1 as GTSNPN and CDR2 as SVGIG (reference sequence). CDR3 in amino acids: CAWSIDLGGAGELFF. CDR3 bases: TGTGCCTGGAGTATAGATCTAGGGGGGGCCGGGGAGCTGTTTTTT. The full variable domain, in which reference TRBV30 and TRBJ2-2 provide the parts outside the CDR3, is SQTIHQWPATLVQPVGSPLSLECTVEGTSNPNLYWYRQAAGRGLQLLFYSVGIGQISSEVPQNLSASRPQDRQFILSSKKLLLSDSGFYLCAWSIDLGGAGELFFGEGSRLTVL.

The J gene is TRBJ2-1, the V gene TRBV7-2, with TRBD2 as a possible D gene (6 bases). The germline V gene has CDR1 SGHTA and CDR2 FQGNSA. The CDR3 is made up of 15 amino acids. With 1 base removed from V and 2 bases from J, the gap between germline ends came to 9 bases. CDR3 DNA: TGTGCCAGCAGCTTAGGGGACTTCACCTACAATGAGCAGTTCTTC. Residues: CASSLGDFTYNEQFF.

CDR3 nucleotide sequence: TGTGCCAGCAGTGCATGGACAGGGATGAACACTGAAGCTTTCTTT. This sequence encodes CASSAWTGMNTEAFF. The gene calls are TRBV25-1 and TRBJ1-1; TRBD1 aligns across 8 bases. The CDR3 loop spans 15 amino acids. Germline CDR1 and CDR2: MGHDK and SYGVNS. V shed 4 bases, J shed 0 bases, and the junction held 4 bases outside the gene matches.

The chain is built from TRBV7-8 and TRBJ2-7; D is possibly TRBD1 (6 bases). CDR3 size: 15 residues. Trimming removed 4 bases from V and 0 bases from J, with 13 bases in between. Looked up from germline, CDR1 is SGHVS and CDR2 is FQNEAQ. CDR3 loop: CASSSAGALSYEQYF. The DNA of the CDR3 is TGTGCCAGCAGCTCCGCAGGGGCTCTCTCCTACGAGCAGTACTTC.

V and J are TRBV28 and TRBJ2-7, with TRBD1 identical over 11 bases. CDR1 and CDR2 from the germline V gene are MDHEN and SYDVKM. J was trimmed by 3 bases and V by 5 bases; bases with no gene match: 12. This CDR3 is built from 17 residues. The CDR3 spells CASSHPRPGQGGYEQYF. The DNA of the CDR3 is TGTGCCAGCAGTCATCCCCGCCCGGGACAGGGGGGCTACGAGCAGTACTTC.

V is TRBV11-3 and J is TRBJ2-5; D is possibly TRBD1 (5 bases). V was pared by 1 base and J by 4 bases, with 13 bases between. This CDR3 comprises 15 residues. Germline V gene data show CDR1 as SGHNT and CDR2 as YENEEA. In DNA, the CDR3 is TGTGCCAGCAGCTTAGCGCTGGGAAGGGGAGAGACCCAGTACTTC. It translates to CASSLALGRGETQYF.

The V and J genes are TRBV7-2 and TRBJ2-1; TRBD2 matches 8 bases. This CDR3 contains 16 residues. Losses at the gene ends were 6 bases for V and 8 bases for J; bases not matched to a gene: 15. The V gene's germline CDR1 is SGHTA and CDR2 FQGNSA. CDR3 loop: CASSYSGRGASDEQFF. The DNA for the CDR3 is TGTGCCAGCAGTTACTCCGGGAGGGGGGCGTCCGATGAGCAGTTCTTC. Drawing the rest from reference TRBV7-2 and TRBJ2-1, the complete variable domain is GAGVSQSPSNKVTEKGKDVELRCDPISGHTALYWYRQSLGQGLEFLIYFQGNSAPDKSGLPSDRFSAERTGGSVSTLTIQRTQQEDSAVYLCASSYSGRGASDEQFFGPGTRLTVL.

CDR3 loop: CASRTQGSTDTQYF. Here the CDR3 DNA reads TGTGCCAGTAGAACACAGGGTTCCACAGATACGCAGTATTTT. The J gene is TRBJ2-3, the V gene TRBV19, with a tentative D call TRBD1 (6 bases). This CDR3 is built from 14 residues. Deletions cut 6 bases from V and 2 bases from J, with 12 bases between. Germline CDR1 and CDR2: LNHDA and SQIVND (reference sequence).

This rearrangement joins TRBV19 to TRBJ1-5; 7 nucleotides align to TRBD1. CDR1 LNHDA and CDR2 SQIVND come from the germline V gene (reference sequence). J was trimmed by 4 bases and V by 4 bases; bases with no gene match: 10. This CDR3 is built from 16 residues. In DNA form, the CDR3 reads TGTGCCAGTAGTAATAACCGGGACAGCAAAAATCAGCCCCAGCATTTT. Its translation: CASSNNRDSKNQPQHF.

The genes are TRBV5-1 and TRBJ1-1, with 7 positions matching TRBD1. CDR1 and CDR2 from the germline V gene are SGHRS and YFSETQ. This CDR3 has 16 residues. The ends lost 3 bases at V and 2 bases at J; junction bases unmatched: 10. The CDR3 loop is CASSSSQGVGNTEAFF. The CDR3 DNA follows: TGCGCCAGCAGCTCTAGTCAGGGGGTGGGTAACACTGAAGCTTTCTTT.

The V gene is TRBV15, the J gene TRBJ1-2, with no clear D. This CDR3 region has 16 residues. Germline V gives CDR1 LNHNV, CDR2 YYDKDF (reference sequence). Trimming removed 0 bases from V and 0 bases from J, with 11 bases in between. The CDR3 region is CATSRDGQAANYGYTF. The CDR3 DNA sequence: TGTGCCACCAGCAGAGATGGTCAGGCAGCTAACTATGGCTACACCTTC.

The chain joins TRBV7-8 to TRBJ1-5, with 9 bases matching TRBD1. The trim removed 1 base at V and 7 bases at J, leaving 8 bases unmatched. The length of the CDR3 is 16 residues. Germline loops: CDR1 SGHVS, CDR2 FQNEAQ. CDR3 residues: CASSLGAGTGNQPQHF. For the CDR3, the DNA is TGTGCCAGCAGCTTAGGCGCCGGGACAGGGAACCAGCCCCAGCATTTT.

V gene TRBV5-1 combines with J gene TRBJ2-1; 7 bases agree with TRBD2. This CDR3 comprises 14 residues. Germline V gene data show CDR1 as SGHRS and CDR2 as YFSETQ. Trimming cost V 4 bases and J 0 bases; bases outside gene matches: 1. As DNA, the CDR3 is TGCGCCAGCAGCCGCGGGAGCTCCTACAATGAGCAGTTCTTC. It yields the protein CASSRGSSYNEQFF. Together with reference TRBV5-1 and TRBJ2-1, the CDR3 gives the full variable domain: KAGVTQTPRYLIKTRGQQVTLSCSPISGHRSVSWYQQTPGQGLQFLFEYFSETQRNKGNFPGRFSGRQFSNSRSEMNVSTLELGDSALYLCASSRGSSYNEQFFGPGTRLTVL.

The chain has TRBV18 and TRBJ2-3; 7 bases line up with TRBD1. After removal of 4 bases from V and 3 bases from J, the junction contained 4 bases not matched to a gene. Per germline, CDR1 KGHSH and CDR2 LQKENI. CDR3 length: 14 amino acids. CDR3 DNA: TGTGCCAGCTCACTCCGACAGGGAACAGATACGCAGTATTTT. This translates into CASSLRQGTDTQYF.

V gene TRBV7-2 combines with J gene TRBJ2-7, with D hard to call. The CDR3 has 13 amino acids. The V gene's germline CDR1 is SGHTA and CDR2 FQGNSA. Between the trimmed V and J ends, which lost 2 bases and 3 bases, there was a span of 8 bases. In DNA form, the CDR3 reads TGTGCCAGCAGCTTACGGAGCTTCTACGAGCAGTACTTC. Protein product: CASSLRSFYEQYF.

V is TRBV19 and J is TRBJ1-2; D may be TRBD1 (5 bases). V lost 0 bases and J lost 8, with 10 bases in between. Germline values: CDR1 LNHDA, CDR2 SQIVND (reference sequence). The CDR3 has 13 residues. The CDR3 DNA follows: TGTGCCAGTAGTATAGATCGGGGGTCGGGCTACACCTTC. Its translation is CASSIDRGSGYTF.

The chain couples TRBV2 to TRBJ2-1, with 10 positions matching TRBD1. This CDR3 has 16 amino acids. V lost 2 bases to trimming and J lost 9 bases; unmatched junction nucleotides: 10. Germline lookup yields CDR1 SNHLY and CDR2 FYNNEI. The CDR3 DNA reads TGTGCCAGCAGTGAAACCGGGACAGGGGCCCTAGGTGAGCAGTTCTTC. It encodes CASSETGTGALGEQFF.

The chain carries TRBV25-1 and TRBJ2-7; 10 bases line up with TRBD1. Germline loops: CDR1 MGHDK, CDR2 SYGVNS. Trimming took 7 bases from V and 0 from J; bases not matched to a gene: 15. The CDR3 sequence is 18 residues long. In DNA form, the CDR3 reads TGTGCCAGCAAGATACAACTACCGGGACAGGGGAGCTCCTACGAGCAGTACGTC. Protein: CASKIQLPGQGSSYEQYV.

This clone was seen a handful of times. The gene calls are TRBV28 and TRBJ1-2, with TRBD1 as a possible D gene (6 bases). This CDR3 contains 12 residues. Trimming cost V 10 bases and J 2 bases, with 11 bases left between them. Germline loops: CDR1 MDHEN, CDR2 SYDVKM. CDR3 sequence reads: CATYGQNYGYTF. The CDR3 DNA reads TGTGCCACCTATGGACAGAACTATGGCTACACCTTC.

The rearrangement links TRBV12-5 to TRBJ1-1, with TRBD1 matching over 7 bases. Germline V gene data show CDR1 as LGHNT and CDR2 as FRNRAP. This CDR3 has 13 residues. The V segment lost 8 bases and the J segment 4 bases; nucleotides outside the gene matches: 7. The CDR3 nucleotides are TGTGCTAGTACAAAGGGGGCCGGCACTGAAGCTTTCTTT. Encoded protein: CASTKGAGTEAFF.

This CDR3 is CASSQAPQGGGYTF. CDR3 DNA sequence: TGTGCCAGCAGCCAAGCACCGCAGGGAGGTGGCTACACCTTC. The chain is built from TRBV14 and TRBJ1-2; D possibly corresponds to TRBD1 (5 bases). Per the germline V gene, CDR1 is SGHDN and CDR2 is FVKESK. The CDR3 totals 14 residues. V dropped 1 base and J dropped 7 bases, with 13 bases sitting between them.

This sequence joins TRBV28 and TRBJ1-4, with D unclear. Germline CDR1 and CDR2: MDHEN and SYDVKM. The CDR3 loop spans 12 amino acids. The V end lost 8 bases, the J end lost 4 bases, and 8 bases lay between the germline ends. The CDR3 DNA sequence: TGTGCCAGCGGCCAGTTTAATGAAAAACTGTTTTTT. Its protein is CASGQFNEKLFF.

The chain is built from TRBV6-5 and TRBJ1-2; 8 nucleotides agree with TRBD1. CDR3 length: 12 residues. V shed 8 bases and J 4 bases; nucleotides not matched to a gene: 3. CDR1 is MNHEY, CDR2 SVGAGI, per germline. Written as DNA, the CDR3 is TGTGCCAGCGACAGGGGAGGCTATGGCTACACCTTC. Translation gives CASDRGGYGYTF.